One sample yielded the 7 T cell receptor beta chains listed below, sequenced in a study of T cell repertoires in cytomegalovirus infection (dated by TCRdb to between 2018 and 2020). The label giving this sample's treatment or condition can be read as: in vitro stimulation with specific CMV peptide epitopes to enrich CMV-specific T cells. What these receptors recognize is not known. For sequencing, an Illumina HiSeq 1500 was employed. Through fastp at Q25 and MiXCR, TCRdb rebuilt clones from the public reads, retaining in-frame beta chains. Rows with a matching CDR3 protein are joined into one entry that keeps the most common DNA and genes. The sample profile shows approximately 50,000 distinct CDR3 sequences; 15% to 25% of them were found once. Around 64% of the sample belongs to the ten largest clones. The material was CD8+ T cells from cultured PBMCs, obtained from culture after CMV antigen stimulation. The receptors stem from a human donor in good health (CMV status not recorded). Some clones in this sample may be carry-over from other donors' samples.

The genes are TRBV7-6 and TRBJ2-1; 13 bases are shared with TRBD2. Trimming cost V 5 bases and J 9 bases; bases outside gene matches: 13. CDR3 length: 17 amino acids. Germline-derived CDR1 and CDR2 are SGHVS and FNYEAQ. CDR3 loop: CASSTGQGLAGNFEQFF. CDR3 nucleotides: TGTGCCAGCAGCACTGGACAGGGACTAGCGGGAAATTTTGAGCAGTTCTTC.

The table lists this clonotype with a few counts. A much bigger clone sits one base away, suggesting this may be a read error. This chain joins TRBV6-4 and TRBJ2-2; 12 nucleotides agree with TRBD2. The CDR3 has 15 amino acids. Per germline, CDR1 MRHNA and CDR2 SNTAGT. This CDR3 reads CVSKRLAGDAGELFF. For the CDR3, the DNA is TGTGTCAGCAAGAGACTAGCGGGGGACGCCGGGGAGCTGTTTTTT.

This sequence joins TRBV9 and TRBJ2-3; D is perhaps TRBD1 (7 bases). CDR3 length: 14 residues. The germline V gene has CDR1 SGDLS and CDR2 YYNGEE. V gave up 6 bases and J gave up 6 bases, with 17 bases separating them. CDR3 coding DNA: TGTGCCAGCAAGGAGGACAGGACTACGGATACGCAGTATTTT. Protein: CASKEDRTTDTQYF.

This clonotype was picked up a small number of times. This chain links TRBV9 with TRBJ1-6; 9 bases align to TRBD1. Trimming took 2 bases from V and 6 from J; bases not matched to a gene: 9. The CDR3 length is 17 residues. CDR1 is SGDLS and CDR2 is YYNGEE in the germline V gene. The CDR3 DNA reads as TGTGCCAGCAGCGTGGCTACAGGGGGCCACTTTAATTCACCCCTCCACTTT. Protein: CASSVATGGHFNSPLHF.

This clonotype was detected many times. This chain uses TRBV20-1 with TRBJ2-3; a possible D gene is TRBD2 (5 bases). V was pared by 4 bases and J by 0 bases, with 20 bases between. The CDR3 runs to 17 residues. Germline values: CDR1 DFQATT, CDR2 SNEGSKA (reference sequence). The CDR3: CSAMHPGSTSSTDTQYF. The DNA for the CDR3 is TGCAGTGCTATGCACCCGGGGTCTACCTCTAGCACAGATACGCAGTATTTT.

The chain uses TRBV7-3 and TRBJ2-1, with 11 bases lining up with TRBD2. Unmatched junction bases numbered 13, after V lost 5 bases and J lost 4 bases. Per the germline V gene, CDR1 is SGHTA and CDR2 is FQGTGA. The CDR3 loop spans 18 amino acids. In DNA, the CDR3 is TGTGCCAGCAGCCTACGGCCGCCGACTAGCGGGGCATACAATGAGCAGTTCTTC. It specifies CASSLRPPTSGAYNEQFF.

This clonotype turned up a few times. In nucleotides, the CDR3 is TGTGCCAGCAGTTGGGGACTAGCGGGAACCTACGAGCAGTACTTC. Translating it yields CASSWGLAGTYEQYF. V gene TRBV12-3 or TRBV12-4 combines with J gene TRBJ2-7; 13 bases align to TRBD2. CDR3 length: 15 residues. The J segment lost 2 bases and the V segment lost 4 bases, leaving 2 bases of the junction unmatched.